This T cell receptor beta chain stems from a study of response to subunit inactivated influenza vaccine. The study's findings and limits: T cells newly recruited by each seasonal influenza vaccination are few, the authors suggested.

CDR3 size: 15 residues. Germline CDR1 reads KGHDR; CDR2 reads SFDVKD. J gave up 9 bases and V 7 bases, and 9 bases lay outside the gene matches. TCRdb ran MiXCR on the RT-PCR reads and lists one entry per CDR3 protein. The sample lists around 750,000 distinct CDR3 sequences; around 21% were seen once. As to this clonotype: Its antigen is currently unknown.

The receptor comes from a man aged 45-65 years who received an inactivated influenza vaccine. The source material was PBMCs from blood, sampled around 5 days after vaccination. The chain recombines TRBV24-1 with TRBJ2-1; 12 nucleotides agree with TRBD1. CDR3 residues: CATSNPGQGALEQFF. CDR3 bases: TGTGCCACCAGCAACCCGGGACAGGGGGCCCTTGAGCAGTTCTTC.